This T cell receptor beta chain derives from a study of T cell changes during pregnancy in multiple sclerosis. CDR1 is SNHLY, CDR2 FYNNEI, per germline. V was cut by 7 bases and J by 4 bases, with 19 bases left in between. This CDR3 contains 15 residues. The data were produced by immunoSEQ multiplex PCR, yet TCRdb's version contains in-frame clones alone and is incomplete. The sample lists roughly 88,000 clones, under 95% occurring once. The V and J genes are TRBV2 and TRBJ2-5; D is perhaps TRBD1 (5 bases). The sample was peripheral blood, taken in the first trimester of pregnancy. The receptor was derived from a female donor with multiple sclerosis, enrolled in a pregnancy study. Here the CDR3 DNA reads TGTGCCAGCACCCCCAGGGCGCTCACGGTAGAGACCCAGTACTTC. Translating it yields CASTPRALTVETQYF. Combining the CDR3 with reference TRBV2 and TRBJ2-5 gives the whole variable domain EPEVTQTPSHQVTQMGQEVILRCVPISNHLYFYWYRQILGQKVEFLVSFYNNEISEKSEIFDDQFSVERPDGSNFTLKIRSTKLEDSAMYFCASTPRALTVETQYFGPGTRLLVL.